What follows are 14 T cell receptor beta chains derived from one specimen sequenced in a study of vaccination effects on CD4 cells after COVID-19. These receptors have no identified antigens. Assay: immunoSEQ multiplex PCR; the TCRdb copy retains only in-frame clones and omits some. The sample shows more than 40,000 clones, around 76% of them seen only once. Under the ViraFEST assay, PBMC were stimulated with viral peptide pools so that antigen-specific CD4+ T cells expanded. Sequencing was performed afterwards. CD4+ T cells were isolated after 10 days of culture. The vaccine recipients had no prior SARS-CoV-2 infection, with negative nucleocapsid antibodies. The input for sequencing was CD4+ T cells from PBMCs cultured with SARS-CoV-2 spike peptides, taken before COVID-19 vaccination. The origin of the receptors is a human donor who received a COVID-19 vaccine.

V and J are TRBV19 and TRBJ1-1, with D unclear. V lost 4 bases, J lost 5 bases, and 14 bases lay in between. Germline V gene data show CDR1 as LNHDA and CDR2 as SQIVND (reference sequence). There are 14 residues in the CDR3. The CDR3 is CASSTPNGFTEAFF. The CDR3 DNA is TGTGCCAGTAGTACCCCCAACGGGTTTACTGAAGCTTTCTTT.

As DNA, the CDR3 is TGTGCCATCAGTGAGTGGGGACAGGGGGCCGACGAGCAGTACGTC. Translation gives CAISEWGQGADEQYV. The genes are TRBV10-3 and TRBJ2-7; TRBD1 matches 12 bases. The CDR3 has 15 residues. Germline V CDR1 and CDR2: ENHRY, SYGVKD. Unmatched junction bases numbered 3, after V lost 1 base and J lost 5 bases.

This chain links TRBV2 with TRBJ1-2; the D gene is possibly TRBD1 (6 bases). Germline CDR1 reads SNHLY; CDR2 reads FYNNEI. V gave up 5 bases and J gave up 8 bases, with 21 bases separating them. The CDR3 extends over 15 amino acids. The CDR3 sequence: CASSQLVGGARGYTF. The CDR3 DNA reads TGTGCCAGCAGTCAACTCGTGGGGGGCGCGCGGGGCTACACCTTC.

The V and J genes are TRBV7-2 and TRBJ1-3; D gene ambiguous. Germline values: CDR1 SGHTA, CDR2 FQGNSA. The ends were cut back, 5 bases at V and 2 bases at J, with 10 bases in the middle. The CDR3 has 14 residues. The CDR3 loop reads CASSPSAPGNTIYF. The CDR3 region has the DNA TGTGCCAGCAGCCCAAGTGCTCCTGGAAACACCATATATTTT.

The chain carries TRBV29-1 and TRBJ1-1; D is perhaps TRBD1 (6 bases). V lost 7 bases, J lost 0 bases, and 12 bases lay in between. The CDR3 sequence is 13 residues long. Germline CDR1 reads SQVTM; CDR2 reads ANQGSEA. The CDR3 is CSALQGLNTEAFF. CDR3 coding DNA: TGCAGCGCCTTACAGGGACTGAACACTGAAGCTTTCTTT.

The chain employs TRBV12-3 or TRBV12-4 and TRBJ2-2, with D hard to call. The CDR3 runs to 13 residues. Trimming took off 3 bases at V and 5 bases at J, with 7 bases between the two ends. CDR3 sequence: CASSFFQTGELFF. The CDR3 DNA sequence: TGTGCCAGCAGTTTTTTCCAGACCGGGGAGCTGTTTTTT.

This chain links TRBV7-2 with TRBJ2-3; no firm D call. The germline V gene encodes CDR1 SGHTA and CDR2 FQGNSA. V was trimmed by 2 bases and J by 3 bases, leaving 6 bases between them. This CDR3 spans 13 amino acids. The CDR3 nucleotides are TGTGCCAGCAGCTTATCTTATACAGATACGCAGTATTTT. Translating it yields CASSLSYTDTQYF.

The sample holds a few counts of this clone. CDR3 protein: CAISELGAYGYTF. Written as DNA, the CDR3 is TGTGCCATCAGTGAGCTCGGGGCCTATGGCTACACCTTC. The chain carries TRBV10-3 and TRBJ1-2; a possible D gene is TRBD1 (5 bases). The germline V gene encodes CDR1 ENHRY and CDR2 SYGVKD. The CDR3 is made up of 13 amino acids. Trimming stripped 2 bases from V and 4 bases from J, with 8 bases between.

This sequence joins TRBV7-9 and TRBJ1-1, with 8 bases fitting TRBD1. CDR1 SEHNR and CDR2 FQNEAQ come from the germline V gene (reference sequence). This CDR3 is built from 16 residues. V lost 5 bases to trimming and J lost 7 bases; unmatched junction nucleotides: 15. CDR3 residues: CASSPTPLTGGNEAFF. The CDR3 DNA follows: TGTGCCAGCAGCCCAACGCCCCTTACAGGGGGTAATGAAGCTTTCTTT.

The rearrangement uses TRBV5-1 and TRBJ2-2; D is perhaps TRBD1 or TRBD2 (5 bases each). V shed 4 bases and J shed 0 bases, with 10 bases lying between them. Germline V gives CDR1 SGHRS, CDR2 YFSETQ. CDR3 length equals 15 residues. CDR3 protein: CASSPGTANTGELFF. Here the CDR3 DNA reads TGCGCCAGCAGCCCGGGGACGGCGAACACCGGGGAGCTGTTTTTT.

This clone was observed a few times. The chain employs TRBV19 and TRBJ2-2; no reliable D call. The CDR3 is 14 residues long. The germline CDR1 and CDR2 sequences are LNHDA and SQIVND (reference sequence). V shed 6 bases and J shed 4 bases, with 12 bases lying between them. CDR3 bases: TGTGCCAGTAGGCCGGGCCCCGTCACCGGGGAGCTGTTTTTT. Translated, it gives CASRPGPVTGELFF.

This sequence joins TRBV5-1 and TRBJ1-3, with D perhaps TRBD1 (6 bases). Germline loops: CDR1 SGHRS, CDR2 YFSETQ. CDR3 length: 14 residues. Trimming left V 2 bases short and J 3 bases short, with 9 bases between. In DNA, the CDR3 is TGCGCCAGCAGCTTTGCAGGGGATGGAAACACCATATATTTT. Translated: CASSFAGDGNTIYF. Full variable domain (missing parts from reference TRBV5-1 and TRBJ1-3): KAGVTQTPRYLIKTRGQQVTLSCSPISGHRSVSWYQQTPGQGLQFLFEYFSETQRNKGNFPGRFSGRQFSNSRSEMNVSTLELGDSALYLCASSFAGDGNTIYFGEGSWLTVV.

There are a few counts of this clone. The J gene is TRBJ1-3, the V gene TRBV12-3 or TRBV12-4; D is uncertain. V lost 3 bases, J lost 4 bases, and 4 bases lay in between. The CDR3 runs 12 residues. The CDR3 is CASSLGGNTIYF. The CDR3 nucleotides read TGTGCCAGCAGTTTGGGGGGAAACACCATATATTTT.

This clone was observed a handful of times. DNA for the CDR3: TGTGCCAGCAGCGACAGTTCCTACGAGCAGTACGTC. Protein product: CASSDSSYEQYV. The chain joins TRBV6-2 or TRBV6-3 to TRBJ2-7; possibly TRBD1 for D (5 bases). V gave up 6 bases and J gave up 1 base, with 7 bases separating them. Germline-derived CDR1 and CDR2 are MNHEY and SVGEGT. The CDR3 has 12 residues.